The present TCR beta chain was sequenced within a study of shared T cell receptors in the human thymus. Between the trimmed V and J ends, which lost 5 bases and 1 base, there was a span of 12 bases. The CDR3 is made up of 14 amino acids. From germline, CDR1 is SGHAT and CDR2 FQNNGV. Measured with immunoSEQ multiplex PCR; TCRdb has only the in-frame clones, and not every one. This table holds 630,000 or so clones, approximately 89% found once. The data also belong to a second study, concerning human thymus T cells. According to that study: Corrective cardiac operations yielded the resected thymus tissue.

The genes are TRBV11-2 and TRBJ2-7, with a possible D match to TRBD2 (6 bases). The TCR sequence derives from a boy less than two years old with a congenital heart defect. Source material: thymocytes. The DNA for the CDR3 is TGTGCCAGCAGCCCTCGACGGGAGTCCTACGAGCAGTACTTC. Its protein is CASSPRRESYEQYF.